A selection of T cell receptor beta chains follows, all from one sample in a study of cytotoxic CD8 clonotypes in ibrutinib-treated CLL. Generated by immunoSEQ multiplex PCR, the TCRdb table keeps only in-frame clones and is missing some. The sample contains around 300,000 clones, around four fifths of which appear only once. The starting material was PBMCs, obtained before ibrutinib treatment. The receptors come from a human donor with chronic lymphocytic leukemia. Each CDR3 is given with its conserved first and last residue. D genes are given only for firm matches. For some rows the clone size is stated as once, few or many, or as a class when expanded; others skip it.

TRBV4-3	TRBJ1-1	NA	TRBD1	TGCGCCAGCAGCCAAGATCGACAGGGCAACACTGAAGCTTTCTTT	CASSQDRQGNTEAFF
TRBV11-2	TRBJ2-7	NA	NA	TGTGCCAGCAGCTTCGTTCCCCAACGGGCCTACGAGCAGTACTTC	CASSFVPQRAYEQYF
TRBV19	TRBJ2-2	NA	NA	TGTGCCAGTAGTGGTAGGGCTCGAACCGGGGAGCTGTTTTTT	CASSGRARTGELFF
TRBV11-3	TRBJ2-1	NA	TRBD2	TGTGCCAGCAGCACAACGAGATTAGGACTAGCGGGATCATACGATGAGCAGTTCTTC	CASSTTRLGLAGSYDEQFF
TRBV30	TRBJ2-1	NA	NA	TGTGCCCGGTGGGACTACAATGAGCAGTTCTTC	CARWDYNEQFF
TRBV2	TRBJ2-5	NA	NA	TGTGCCAGCAGCGAATTAGGGCAAGAGACCCAGTACTTC	CASSELGQETQYF
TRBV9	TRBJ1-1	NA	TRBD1	TGTGCCAGCAGCGTAGGTGTGGGACAGGGGAACACTGAAGCTTTCTTT	CASSVGVGQGNTEAFF
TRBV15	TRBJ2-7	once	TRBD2	TGTGCCACCAGCCGAGGAGGACTAGCGGGAGGGCGCGAGCAGTACTTC	CATSRGGLAGGREQYF
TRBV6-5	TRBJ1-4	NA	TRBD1	TGTGCCAGCAGCTGGGGACAGGGTAGTGAAAAACTGTTTTTT	CASSWGQGSEKLFF
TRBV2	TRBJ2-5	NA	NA	TGTGCCAGCAGTGAGTCGGTTCAAGAGACCCAGTACTTC	CASSESVQETQYF
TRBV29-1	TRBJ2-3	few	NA	TGCAGCGTTGACGGGTACACAGATACGCAGTATTTT	CSVDGYTDTQYF
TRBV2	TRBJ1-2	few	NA	TGTGCCAGCGGGGGTAATTTAGGCTACACCTTC	CASGGNLGYTF
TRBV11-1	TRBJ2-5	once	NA	TGTGCCAGCAGCTTAGTGGGGCTCGGGTACCAAGAGACCCAGTACTTC	CASSLVGLGYQETQYF
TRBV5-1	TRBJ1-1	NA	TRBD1	TGCGCCAGCAGCCGGGCTAGCACAGGGGTATCTGAAGCTTTCTTT	CASSRASTGVSEAFF
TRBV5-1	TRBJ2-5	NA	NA	TGCGCCAGCAGTCTTCGTACCGGGAGTGGAGTGCAGACCCAGTACTTC	CASSLRTGSGVQTQYF
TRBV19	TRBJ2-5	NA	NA	TGTGCCAGTAGTATTAGGCTAGCGCTCGAGGGGGAGACCCAGTACTTC	CASSIRLALEGETQYF
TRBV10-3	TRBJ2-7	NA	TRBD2	TGTGCCATCAGTGAGTCCGCTAGCGGGAGAGGCGAGCAGTACTTC	CAISESASGRGEQYF
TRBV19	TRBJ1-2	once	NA	TGTGCCAGTAGTGCCAGAGTGGATGGCTACACCTTC	CASSARVDGYTF
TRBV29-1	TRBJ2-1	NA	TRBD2	TGCAGCGTTGAAGGTTGGGAGGGCCGATACAATGAGCAGTTCTTC	CSVEGWEGRYNEQFF
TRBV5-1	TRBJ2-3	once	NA	TGCGCCAGCAGCTCTACTAACACAGATACGCAGTATTTT	CASSSTNTDTQYF
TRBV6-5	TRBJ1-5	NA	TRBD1	TGTGCCAGCAGGCCACAGGGGTATAGCAATCAGCCCCAGCATTTT	CASRPQGYSNQPQHF
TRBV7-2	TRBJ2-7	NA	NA	TGTGCCAGCAGCTTAGCCGGAGCCTACGAGCAGTACTTC	CASSLAGAYEQYF
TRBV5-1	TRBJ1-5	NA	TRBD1	TGCGCCAGCAGCTTGGGGACAGGGAATAGCAATCAGCCCCAGCATTTT	CASSLGTGNSNQPQHF
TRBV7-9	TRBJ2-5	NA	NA	TGTGCCAGCAGCACAGGAAGTGCAGTTGAAGAGACCCAGTACTTC	CASSTGSAVEETQYF
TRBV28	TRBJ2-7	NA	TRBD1	TGTGCCAGCGGGGGACAGAGCTACGAGCAGTACTTC	CASGGQSYEQYF
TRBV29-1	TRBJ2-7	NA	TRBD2	TGCAGCGTAGAACTAGCGGGATACGAGCAGTACTTC	CSVELAGYEQYF
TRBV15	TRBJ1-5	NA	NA	TGTGCCACCAGCTCAGGGTATAGCAATCAGCCCCAGCATTTT	CATSSGYSNQPQHF
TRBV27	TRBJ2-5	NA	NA	TGTGCCAGCAGAGTTATGGGGGGAGAGACCCAGTACTTC	CASRVMGGETQYF
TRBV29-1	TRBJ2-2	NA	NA	TGCAGCGCGATCAATAGCGGCCTGGACACCGGGGAGCTGTTTTTT	CSAINSGLDTGELFF
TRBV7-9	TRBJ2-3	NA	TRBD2	TGTGCCAGCAGCTTATTTCCTAGCGGGAGGAGAGGCACAGATACGCAGTATTTT	CASSLFPSGRRGTDTQYF
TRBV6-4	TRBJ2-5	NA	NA	TGTGCCAGCAGTCGGACCGGGACACCTGTCGAGACCCAGTACTTC	CASSRTGTPVETQYF